The source of this T cell receptor (beta chain) is a study of shared clonotypes between healthy human individuals. Study context: The cohort had two women and three men, ages 18 to 49. Findings of the study overall: Four donors shared approximately 5% of their naive CD4 clonotypes. Relative to memory subsets, naive subsets generally showed larger estimated richness.

On this clone: Its antigen is unknown.

The assay was immunoSEQ multiplex PCR, and TCRdb's table has in-frame clones only and misses some. The profile shows 2 million to 2.5 million clones, 93% of them singletons. The clonotype was recovered from a man between 18 and 29 years old in good health. Some clones in this sample may be carry-over from other donors' samples. The sample was naive CD4+ T cells from PBMCs. Subset described: CD45RA+ positively selected.

The CDR3 reads CASSQMGEAEQYF. Here the CDR3 DNA reads TGTGCCAGCAGTCAGATGGGGGAGGCCGAGCAGTACTTC. This chain uses TRBV11-1 with TRBJ2-7; TRBD2 is a possible D gene (6 bases). There are 13 residues in the CDR3. CDR1 and CDR2 from the germline V gene are SGHAT and FQDESV (reference sequence). Deletions cut 6 bases from V and 6 bases from J, with 15 bases between. Drawing the rest from reference TRBV11-1 and TRBJ2-7, the complete variable domain is EAEVAQSPRYKITEKSQAVAFWCDPISGHATLYWYRQILGQGPELLVQFQDESVVDDSQLPKDRFSAERLKGVDSTLKIQPAELGDSAMYLCASSQMGEAEQYFGPGTRLTVT.